This T cell receptor (beta chain) was sequenced in a study of Graves' ophthalmopathy and Graves' hyperthyroidism. Findings of the study overall: For separating ophthalmopathy from stable hyperthyroidism, a 13-signature model gave 87.88% sensitivity and roughly 78% specificity. The authors also found most expanded thyroid clonotypes above 0.001 frequency in blood.

As for this clonotype: Its antigen is undetermined.

Only newly diagnosed hyperthyroidism patients aged 18 to 65, with under 2 months' duration, were enrolled. The diagnosis combined clinical symptoms, thyroxine, TRAb, thyroid ultrasound and orbital computed tomography scans. Deletions cut 3 bases from V and 3 bases from J, with 12 bases between. Germline V gene sequence: CDR1 MDHEN, CDR2 SYDVKM. CDR3 length equals 14 residues. TCR beta CDR3 amplification used RNA transcripts. Following a first-round RT-PCR that used HTBI primers, a second-round multiplex PCR was carried out. TCRdb reanalysed the multiplex PCR reads using MiXCR and keeps one entry per CDR3 protein. The table records over a million distinct CDR3 sequences, about 38% of them present only once.

This clonotype originated in an adult man with Graves' hyperthyroidism. The sequencing input was peripheral blood or thyroid tissue (not recorded which). V is TRBV28 and J is TRBJ2-7; D unclear. The CDR3 spells CASSFRASNYEQYF. The CDR3 DNA reads as TGTGCCAGCAGTTTCCGGGCATCGAACTACGAGCAGTACTTC.